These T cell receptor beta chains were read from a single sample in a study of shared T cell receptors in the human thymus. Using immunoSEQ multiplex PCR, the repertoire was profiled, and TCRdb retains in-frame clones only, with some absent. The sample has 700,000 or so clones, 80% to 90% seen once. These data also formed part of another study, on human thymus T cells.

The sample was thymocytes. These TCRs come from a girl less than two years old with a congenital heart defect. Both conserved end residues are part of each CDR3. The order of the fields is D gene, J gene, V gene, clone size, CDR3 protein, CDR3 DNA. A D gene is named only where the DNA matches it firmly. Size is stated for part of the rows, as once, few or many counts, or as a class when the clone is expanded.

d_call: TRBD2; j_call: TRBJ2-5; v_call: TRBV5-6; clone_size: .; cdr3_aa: CASSAAGGGHLTKETQYF; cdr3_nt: TGTGCCAGCAGCGCGGCGGGGGGGGGACACCTCACGAAAGAGACCCAGTACTTC
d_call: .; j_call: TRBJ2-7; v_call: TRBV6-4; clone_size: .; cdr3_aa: CASSIEQGYEQYF; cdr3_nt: TGTGCCAGCAGCATCGAACAGGGCTACGAGCAGTACTTC
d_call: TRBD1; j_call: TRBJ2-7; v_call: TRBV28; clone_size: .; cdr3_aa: CASSLCRFNRGLAYEQYF; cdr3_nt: TGTGCCAGCAGTTTATGCAGGTTCAACAGGGGGTTGGCCTACGAGCAGTACTTC
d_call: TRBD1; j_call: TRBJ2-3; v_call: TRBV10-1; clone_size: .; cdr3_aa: CASSGTGGTDTQYF; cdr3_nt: TGCGCCAGCAGTGGGACAGGGGGGACAGATACGCAGTATTTT
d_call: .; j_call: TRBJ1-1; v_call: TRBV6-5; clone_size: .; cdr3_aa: CASSAPGGYTEAFF; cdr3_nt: TGTGCCAGCAGTGCACCTGGAGGGTACACTGAAGCTTTCTTT
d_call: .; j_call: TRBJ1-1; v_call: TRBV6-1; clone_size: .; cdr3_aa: CASSECRGLEGPYTEAFF; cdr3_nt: TGTGCCAGCAGTGAATGTCGGGGGTTAGAAGGACCCTACACTGAAGCTTTCTTT
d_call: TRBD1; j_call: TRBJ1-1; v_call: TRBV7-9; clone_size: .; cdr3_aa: CASSPGVGTGPLRTEAFF; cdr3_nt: TGTGCCAGCAGCCCAGGGGTGGGGACAGGCCCCCTCCGCACTGAAGCTTTCTTT
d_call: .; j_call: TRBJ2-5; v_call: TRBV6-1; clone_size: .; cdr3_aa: CASRLQAPFGETQYF; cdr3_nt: TGTGCCAGCAGACTACAGGCCCCCTTTGGGGAGACCCAGTACTTC
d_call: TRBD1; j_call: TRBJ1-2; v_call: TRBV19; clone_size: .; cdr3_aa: CASSITGEMYYGYTF; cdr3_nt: TGTGCCAGTAGTATTACAGGGGAGATGTACTATGGCTACACCTTC
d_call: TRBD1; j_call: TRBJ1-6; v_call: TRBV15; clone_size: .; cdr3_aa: CATSRDSAGGLWRYNSPLHF; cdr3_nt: TGTGCCACCAGCAGAGATTCGGCAGGGGGCTTGTGGCGCTATAATTCACCCCTCCACTTT
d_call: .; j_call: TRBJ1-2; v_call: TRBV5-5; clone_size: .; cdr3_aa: CASSLNLLNYGYTF; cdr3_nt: TGTGCCAGCAGCTTGAATCTCCTTAACTATGGCTACACCTTC
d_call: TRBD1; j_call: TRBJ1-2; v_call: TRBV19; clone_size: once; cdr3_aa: CASSTRDRMPDGYTF; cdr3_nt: TGTGCCAGTAGTACCCGGGACAGGATGCCTGATGGCTACACCTTC
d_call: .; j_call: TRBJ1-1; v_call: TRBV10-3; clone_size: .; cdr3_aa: CAISDMRDSLNTEAFF; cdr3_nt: TGTGCCATCAGTGATATGAGGGATAGTCTGAACACTGAAGCTTTCTTT
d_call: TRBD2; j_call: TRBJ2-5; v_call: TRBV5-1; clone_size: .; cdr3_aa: CASRNGGNKETQYF; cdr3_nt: TGCGCCAGCAGGAACGGGGGGAACAAAGAGACCCAGTACTTC
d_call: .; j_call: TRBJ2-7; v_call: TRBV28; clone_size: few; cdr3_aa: CASTNLGGRSYEQYF; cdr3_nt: TGTGCCAGCACTAATCTGGGGGGAAGGTCCTACGAGCAGTACTTC
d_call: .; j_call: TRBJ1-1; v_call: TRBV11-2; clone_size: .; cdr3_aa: CASSSYQQGWWTEAFF; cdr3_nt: TGTGCCAGCAGCTCGTATCAACAGGGATGGTGGACTGAAGCTTTCTTT
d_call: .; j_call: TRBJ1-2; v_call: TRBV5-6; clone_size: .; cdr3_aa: CASSLSGGYTF; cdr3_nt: TGTGCCAGCAGCTTGTCAGGTGGCTACACCTTC
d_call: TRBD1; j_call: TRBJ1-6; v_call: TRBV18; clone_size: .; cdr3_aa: CASSPMAHRGRNSPLHF; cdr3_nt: TGTGCCAGCTCACCAATGGCCCACAGGGGGCGAAATTCACCCCTCCACTTT
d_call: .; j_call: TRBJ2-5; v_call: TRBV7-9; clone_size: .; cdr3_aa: CASSFPVGSRGKETQYF; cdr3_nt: TGTGCCAGCAGCTTTCCCGTAGGTTCCAGGGGAAAAGAGACCCAGTACTTC
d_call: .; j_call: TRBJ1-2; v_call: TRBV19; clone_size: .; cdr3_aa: CASRDILRGGYTF; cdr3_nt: TGTGCCAGTAGGGACATTCTACGAGGCGGCTACACCTTC
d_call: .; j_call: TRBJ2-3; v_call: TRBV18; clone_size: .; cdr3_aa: CACYRTSTDTQYF; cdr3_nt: TGTGCGTGCTACAGAACTAGCACAGATACGCAGTATTTT
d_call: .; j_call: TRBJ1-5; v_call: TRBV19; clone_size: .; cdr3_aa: CASSIPQRGPQGGQPQHF; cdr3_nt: TGTGCCAGTAGTATTCCCCAAAGGGGACCCCAAGGAGGGCAGCCCCAGCATTTT
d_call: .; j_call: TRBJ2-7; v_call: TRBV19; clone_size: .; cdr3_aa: CASSIRGWDSVYEQYF; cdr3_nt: TGTGCCAGTAGTATCAGGGGTTGGGATTCAGTCTACGAGCAGTACTTC
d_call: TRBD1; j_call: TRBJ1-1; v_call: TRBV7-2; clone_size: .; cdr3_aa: CASSHRGEKVPFF; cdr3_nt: TGTGCCAGCAGCCACAGGGGGGAAAAGGTGCCTTTCTTT
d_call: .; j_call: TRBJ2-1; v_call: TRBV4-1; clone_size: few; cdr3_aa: CASSRVFMRIQGNEQFF; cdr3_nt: TGCGCCAGCAGCCGTGTCTTTATGAGGATACAGGGCAATGAGCAGTTCTTC
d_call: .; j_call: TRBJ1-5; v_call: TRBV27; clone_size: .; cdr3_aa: CASSLRGNQPQHF; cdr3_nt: TGTGCCAGCAGTTTACGGGGCAATCAGCCCCAGCATTTT
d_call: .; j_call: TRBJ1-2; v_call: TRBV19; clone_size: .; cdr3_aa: CASSRAPGTPNYGYTF; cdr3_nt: TGTGCCAGTAGTAGAGCCCCCGGGACACCAAACTATGGCTACACCTTC
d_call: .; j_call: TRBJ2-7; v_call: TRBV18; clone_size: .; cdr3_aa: CASSPPREQLRGSYEQYF; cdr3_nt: TGTGCCAGCTCACCCCCCCGGGAGCAACTTAGGGGCTCCTACGAGCAGTACTTC
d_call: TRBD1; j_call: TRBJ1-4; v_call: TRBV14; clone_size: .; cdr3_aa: CASSQVGGRGQELYPEKLFF; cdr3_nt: TGTGCCAGCAGCCAAGTAGGGGGAAGGGGACAGGAGCTCTACCCCGAAAAACTGTTTTTT
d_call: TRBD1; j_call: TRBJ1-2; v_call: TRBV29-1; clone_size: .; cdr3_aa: CSVGDRGHYGYTF; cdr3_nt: TGCAGCGTTGGGGACAGGGGGCACTATGGCTACACCTTC
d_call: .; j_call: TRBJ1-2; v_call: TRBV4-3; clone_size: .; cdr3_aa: CASSPRFGGDYGYTF; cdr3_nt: TGCGCCAGCAGCCCCAGGTTTGGGGGCGACTATGGCTACACCTTC
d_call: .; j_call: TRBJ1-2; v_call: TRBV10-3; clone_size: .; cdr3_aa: CAIRSPGVCGYTF; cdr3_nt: TGTGCCATCAGGTCGCCAGGGGTTTGCGGCTACACCTTC
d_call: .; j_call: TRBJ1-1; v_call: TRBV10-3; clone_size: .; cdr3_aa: CAISEPFSMTANTEAFF; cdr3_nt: TGTGCCATCAGTGAGCCTTTTTCCATGACAGCCAACACTGAAGCTTTCTTT
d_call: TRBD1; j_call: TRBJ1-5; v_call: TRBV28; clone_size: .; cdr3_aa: CAGRAGPSGGNQPQHF; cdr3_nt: TGTGCCGGTAGAGCAGGGCCCTCAGGGGGGAATCAGCCCCAGCATTTT
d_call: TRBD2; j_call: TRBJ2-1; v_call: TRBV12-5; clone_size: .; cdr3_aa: CASGLAGEYNEQFF; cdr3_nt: TGTGCTAGTGGTCTAGCGGGGGAGTACAATGAGCAGTTCTTC
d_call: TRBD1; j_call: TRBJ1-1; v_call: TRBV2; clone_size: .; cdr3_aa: CASSGGQGRNTEAFF; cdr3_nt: TGTGCCAGCAGTGGAGGACAGGGGAGGAACACTGAAGCTTTCTTT
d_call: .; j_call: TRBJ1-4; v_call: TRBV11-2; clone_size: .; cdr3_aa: CASSLGPGKNEKLFF; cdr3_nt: TGTGCCAGCAGCTTAGGACCAGGGAAGAATGAAAAACTGTTTTTT
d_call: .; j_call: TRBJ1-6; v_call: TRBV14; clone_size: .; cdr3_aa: CASSQDSKQFSPLHF; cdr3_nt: TGTGCCAGCAGCCAAGATTCTAAACAGTTCTCACCCCTCCACTTT
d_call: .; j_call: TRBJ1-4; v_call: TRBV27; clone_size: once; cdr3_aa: CASSSGDLTDLNEKLFF; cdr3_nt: TGTGCCAGCAGTTCCGGGGACTTGACAGACCTTAATGAAAAACTGTTTTTT
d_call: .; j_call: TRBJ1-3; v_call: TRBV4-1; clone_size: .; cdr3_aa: CASSQKPQGSGNTIYF; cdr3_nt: TGCGCCAGCAGCCAAAAACCCCAGGGCTCTGGAAACACCATATATTTT
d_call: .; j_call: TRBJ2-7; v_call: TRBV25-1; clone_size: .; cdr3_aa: CASSDDRKGSYEQYF; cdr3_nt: TGTGCCAGCAGTGACGACAGGAAGGGCTCCTACGAGCAGTACTTC